This TCR beta chain came from a study of CD8+CD57+ T cells in acquired aplastic anemia (dated 2018 in TCRdb). A note on the overall study: On average, sorted CD4+ and CD8+ cells yielded about 3 ug of extracted DNA, with a range of about 0.18 to 30 ug. For healthy donor samples, the average read count was about 10 million for CD4+ cells and roughly 12 million for CD8+ cells.

The CDR3 starts with the cysteine, ends with the phenylalanine, and has 15 residues. Of the read, only the CDR3 DNA is kept; its 45 bases are in frame from base 1. After removal of 8 bases from V and 6 bases from J, the junction retains 14 bases not matched to a gene. The germline V gene (reference sequence) supplies CDR1 LNHNV and CDR2 YYDKDF. What the work shows at the level of the full study, not this receptor alone: No significant difference in CD8+ Simpson's diversity was found between patients and healthy controls (P=0.060). Around 31 CD8+ CDR3 sequences were shared between patients and controls but appeared highly expressed in patients and within their immunodominant clones.

In this study, sorted CD4+ and CD8+ T cells from the blood of healthy subjects and of severe aplastic anemia patients had their TCR repertoires deep-sequenced. Ficoll-Paque density gradient centrifugation was used to isolate peripheral blood mononuclear cells. Before DNA was extracted, CD4+ and CD8+ T cells were sorted using either FACS or magnetic beads. This clonotype was seen ten or more times. Its antigen is unknown. Per-base qualities were not stored, and no clone one base away is much larger. Genomic DNA was used as template for profiling of TCR beta VDJ combinations and CDR3 sequences. An Illumina HiSeq 2000 was used for TCR repertoire sequencing. The authors' pipeline ran thus. TRBV/TRBJ rearrangement plots, CDR3 size and DJ length profiles, and Simpson's diversity index were used to evaluate the repertoires. Whichever DNA sequence was most abundant in the deep sequencing data was defined as the immunodominant clone. CDR3 amino acid sequences were checked for sharing between subjects and were compared against published repertoires and the VDJdb database. Clones were called with MiXCR by TCRdb after fastp trimmed the public reads at Q25, and only in-frame beta chains were retained. Entries that share a CDR3 protein sequence are merged under the most common genes and DNA. The V and J calls come from TCRdb's annotation, not from the publication. The table for this sample lists about 400,000 distinct CDR3 sequences; roughly 68% of them were counted only once. The ten largest clones take up approximately 3.9% of the sample.

This chain joins TRBV15 to TRBJ2-7, and TRBD1 matches 9 of the central bases. The sequenced material came from sorted CD4+, CD8+, or CD8+CD57+ T cells (not recorded which) from PBMCs. This clonotype originated in a human donor in good health, serving as a control. The sequence in DNA is TGTGCCACCGCGGACAGGGGTCTTGCGGGTCGCGAGCAGTACTTC. Translated, it reads CATADRGLAGREQYF.